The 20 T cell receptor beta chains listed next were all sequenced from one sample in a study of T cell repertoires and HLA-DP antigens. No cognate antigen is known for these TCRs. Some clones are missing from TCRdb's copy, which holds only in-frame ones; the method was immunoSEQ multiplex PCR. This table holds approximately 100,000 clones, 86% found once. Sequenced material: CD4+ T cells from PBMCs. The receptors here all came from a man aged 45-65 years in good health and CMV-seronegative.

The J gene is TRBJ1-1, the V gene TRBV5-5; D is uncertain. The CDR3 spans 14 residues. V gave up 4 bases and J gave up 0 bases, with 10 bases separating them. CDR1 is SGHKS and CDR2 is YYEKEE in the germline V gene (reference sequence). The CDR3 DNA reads TGTGCCAGCAGCCTGGTCGTCATGAACACTGAAGCTTTCTTT. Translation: CASSLVVMNTEAFF.

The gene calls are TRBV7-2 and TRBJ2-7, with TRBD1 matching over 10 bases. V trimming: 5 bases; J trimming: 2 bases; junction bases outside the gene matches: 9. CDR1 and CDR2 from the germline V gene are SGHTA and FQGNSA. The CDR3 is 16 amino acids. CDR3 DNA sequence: TGTGCCAGCAGCATGGGACAGGGGAGGGGAACCTACGAGCAGTACTTC. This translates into CASSMGQGRGTYEQYF. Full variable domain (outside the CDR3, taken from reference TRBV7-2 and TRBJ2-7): GAGVSQSPSNKVTEKGKDVELRCDPISGHTALYWYRQSLGQGLEFLIYFQGNSAPDKSGLPSDRFSAERTGGSVSTLTIQRTQQEDSAVYLCASSMGQGRGTYEQYFGPGTRLTVT.

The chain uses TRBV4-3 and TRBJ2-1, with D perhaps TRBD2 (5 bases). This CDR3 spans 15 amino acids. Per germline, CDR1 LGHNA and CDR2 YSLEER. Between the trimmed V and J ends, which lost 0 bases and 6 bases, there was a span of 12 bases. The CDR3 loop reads CASSQDTRRINEQFF. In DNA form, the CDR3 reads TGCGCCAGCAGCCAAGATACTAGAAGAATCAATGAGCAGTTCTTC.

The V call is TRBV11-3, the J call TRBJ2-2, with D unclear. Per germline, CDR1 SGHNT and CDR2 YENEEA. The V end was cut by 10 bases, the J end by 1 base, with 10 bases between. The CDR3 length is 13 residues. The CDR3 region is CATSSGNTGELFF. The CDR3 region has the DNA TGTGCCACCTCGTCAGGGAACACCGGGGAGCTGTTTTTT.

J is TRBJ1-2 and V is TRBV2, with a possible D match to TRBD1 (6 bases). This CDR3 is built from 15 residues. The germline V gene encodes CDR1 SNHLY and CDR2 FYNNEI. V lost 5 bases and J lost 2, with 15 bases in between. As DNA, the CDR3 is TGTGCCAGCAGTCCCCCCGGGGGCAGGAACTATGGCTACACCTTC. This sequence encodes CASSPPGGRNYGYTF.

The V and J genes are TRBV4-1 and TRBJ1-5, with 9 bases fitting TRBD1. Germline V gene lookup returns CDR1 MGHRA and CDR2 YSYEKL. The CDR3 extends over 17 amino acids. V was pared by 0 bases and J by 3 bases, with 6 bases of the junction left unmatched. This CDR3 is CASSQDPGTGNNQPQHF. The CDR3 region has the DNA TGCGCCAGCAGCCAAGATCCTGGGACAGGGAACAATCAGCCCCAGCATTTT.

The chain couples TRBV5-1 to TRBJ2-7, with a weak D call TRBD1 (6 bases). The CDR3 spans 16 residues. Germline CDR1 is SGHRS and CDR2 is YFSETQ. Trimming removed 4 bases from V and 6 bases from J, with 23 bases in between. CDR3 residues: CASSRAPTGQGGEQYF. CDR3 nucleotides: TGCGCCAGCAGCCGCGCCCCCACTGGGCAAGGGGGCGAGCAGTACTTC.

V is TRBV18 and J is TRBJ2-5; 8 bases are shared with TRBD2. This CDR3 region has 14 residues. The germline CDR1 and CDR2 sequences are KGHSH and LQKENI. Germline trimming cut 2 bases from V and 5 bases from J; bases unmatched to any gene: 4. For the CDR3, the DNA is TGTGCCAGCTCACCAGAGACTAGCGTGGAGACCCAGTACTTC. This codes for CASSPETSVETQYF.

CDR3 in amino acids: CASSFTGTSGDEQFF. DNA of the CDR3: TGTGCCAGCAGCTTCACCGGGACTAGCGGGGATGAGCAGTTCTTC. This chain joins TRBV9 and TRBJ2-1; TRBD2 agrees at 13 bases. Germline CDR1 and CDR2: SGDLS and YYNGEE. The ends lost 4 bases at V and 8 bases at J; junction bases unmatched: 6. The CDR3 runs to 15 residues.

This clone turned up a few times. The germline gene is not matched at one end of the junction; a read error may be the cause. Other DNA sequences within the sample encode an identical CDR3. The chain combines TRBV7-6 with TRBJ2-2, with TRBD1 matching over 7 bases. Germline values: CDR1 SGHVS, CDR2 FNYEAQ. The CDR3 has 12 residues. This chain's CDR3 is CASSSNTGELFF. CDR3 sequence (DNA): TGTGCCAGCAGCTCAAATACAGGGGAACTGTTTTTT.

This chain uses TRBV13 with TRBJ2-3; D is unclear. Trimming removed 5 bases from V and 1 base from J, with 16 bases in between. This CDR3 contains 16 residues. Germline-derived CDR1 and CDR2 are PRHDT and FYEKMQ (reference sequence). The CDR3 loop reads CASSPPDPLRTDTQYF. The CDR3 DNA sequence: TGTGCCAGCAGCCCCCCGGACCCCCTCCGCACAGATACGCAGTATTTT.

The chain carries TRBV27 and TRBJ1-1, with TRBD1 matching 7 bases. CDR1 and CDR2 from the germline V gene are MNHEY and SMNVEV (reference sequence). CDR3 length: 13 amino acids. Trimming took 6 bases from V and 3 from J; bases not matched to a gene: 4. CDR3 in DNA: TGTGCCAGCAGGCCACAGGGGTACACTGAAGCTTTCTTT. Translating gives CASRPQGYTEAFF.

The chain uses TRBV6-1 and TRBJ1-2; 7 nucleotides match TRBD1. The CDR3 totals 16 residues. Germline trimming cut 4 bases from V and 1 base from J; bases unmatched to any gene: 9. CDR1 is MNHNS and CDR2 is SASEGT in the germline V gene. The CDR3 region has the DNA TGTGCCAGCAGTGGACCAAAGGGACAGCATAACTATGGCTACACCTTC. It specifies CASSGPKGQHNYGYTF.

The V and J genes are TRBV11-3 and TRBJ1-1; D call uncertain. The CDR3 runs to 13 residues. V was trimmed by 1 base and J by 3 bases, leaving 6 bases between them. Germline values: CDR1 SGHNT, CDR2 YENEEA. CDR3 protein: CASSLGMDTEAFF. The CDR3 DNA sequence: TGTGCCAGCAGCTTAGGAATGGACACTGAAGCTTTCTTT.

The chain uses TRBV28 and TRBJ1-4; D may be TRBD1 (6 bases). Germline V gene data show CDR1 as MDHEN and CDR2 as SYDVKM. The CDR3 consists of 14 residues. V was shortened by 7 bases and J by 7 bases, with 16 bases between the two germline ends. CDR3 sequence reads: CASNSGGGTEKLFF. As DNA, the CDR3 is TGTGCCAGCAATTCCGGGGGGGGCACTGAAAAACTGTTTTTT.

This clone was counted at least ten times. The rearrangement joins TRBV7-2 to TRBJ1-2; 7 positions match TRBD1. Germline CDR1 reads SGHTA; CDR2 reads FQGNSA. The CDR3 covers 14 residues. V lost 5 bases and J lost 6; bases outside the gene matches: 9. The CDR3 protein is CASSPQTGNNGYTF. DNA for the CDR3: TGTGCCAGCAGCCCCCAGACAGGGAATAATGGCTACACCTTC.

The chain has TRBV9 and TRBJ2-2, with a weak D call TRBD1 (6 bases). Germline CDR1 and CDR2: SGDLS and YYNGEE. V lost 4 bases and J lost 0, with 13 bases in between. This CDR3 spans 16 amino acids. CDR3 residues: CASSPTGTSNTGELFF. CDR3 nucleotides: TGTGCCAGCAGCCCTACAGGGACCTCGAACACCGGGGAGCTGTTTTTT.

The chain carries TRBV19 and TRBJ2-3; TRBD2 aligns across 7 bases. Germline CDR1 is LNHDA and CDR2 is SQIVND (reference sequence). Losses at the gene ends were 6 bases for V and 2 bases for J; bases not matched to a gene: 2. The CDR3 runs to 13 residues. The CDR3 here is CASSGGFTDTQYF. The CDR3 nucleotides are TGTGCCAGTAGCGGGGGGTTCACAGATACGCAGTATTTT.

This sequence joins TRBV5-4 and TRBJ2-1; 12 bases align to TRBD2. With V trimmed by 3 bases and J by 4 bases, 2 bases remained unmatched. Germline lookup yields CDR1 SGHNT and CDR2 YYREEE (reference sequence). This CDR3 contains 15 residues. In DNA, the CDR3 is TGTGCCAGCAGCTCGGGACTAGCGGGTTACAATGAGCAGTTCTTC. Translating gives CASSSGLAGYNEQFF.

The CDR3 loop is CAISESGTTEAFF. As DNA, the CDR3 is TGTGCCATCAGTGAGTCAGGAACAACTGAAGCTTTCTTT. This sequence joins TRBV10-3 and TRBJ1-1; D remains ambiguous. Deletions cut 0 bases from V and 5 bases from J, with 7 bases between. Germline loops: CDR1 ENHRY, CDR2 SYGVKD. The length of the CDR3 is 13 residues.